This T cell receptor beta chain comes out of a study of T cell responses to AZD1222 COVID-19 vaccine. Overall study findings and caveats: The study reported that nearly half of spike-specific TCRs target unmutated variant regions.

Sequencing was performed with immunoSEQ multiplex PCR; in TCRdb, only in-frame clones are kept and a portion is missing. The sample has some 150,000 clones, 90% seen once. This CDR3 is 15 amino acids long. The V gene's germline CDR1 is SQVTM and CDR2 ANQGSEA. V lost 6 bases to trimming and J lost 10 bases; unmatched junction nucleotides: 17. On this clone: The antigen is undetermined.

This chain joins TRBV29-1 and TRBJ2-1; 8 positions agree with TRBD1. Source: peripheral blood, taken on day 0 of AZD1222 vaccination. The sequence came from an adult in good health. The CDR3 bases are TGCAGCGTCCGTGCCAGGCAGGGGGCCCTCGGGGAGCAGTTCTTC. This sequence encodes CSVRARQGALGEQFF.